The rows below give T cell receptor beta chains drawn from one sample of a study of technical replicates of blood from a handful of donors. Only in-frame clones appear in the TCRdb table, and some are missing; sequencing was by immunoSEQ multiplex PCR. This table has over 75,000 clones, nearly 98% appearing once. The specimen was T cells isolated from PBMCs. These receptors were collected from a human donor in good health. Both conserved end residues are part of each CDR3. A D gene is named only where the DNA matches it firmly.

d_call j_call v_call cdr3_aa
NA TRBJ2-1 TRBV6-5 CASSYSIRGSEQFF
NA TRBJ2-2 TRBV11-2 CASSLVRGPNTGELFF
NA TRBJ2-5 TRBV5-1 CASSTAGSETQYF
NA TRBJ2-3 TRBV27 CASSWQVSSDTQYF
NA TRBJ2-2 TRBV7-9 CASRQTRVDTGELFF
TRBD2 TRBJ2-7 TRBV19 CASGSPTGEGKPYEQYF
NA TRBJ2-7 TRBV29-1 CSVGTVRDWTYEQYF
NA TRBJ2-1 TRBV5-1 CASSWTNSYSDEQFF
TRBD2 TRBJ2-2 TRBV2 CASGTSGGDTGELFF
TRBD2 TRBJ2-7 TRBV29-1 CSGVGGRGYEQYF
NA TRBJ2-3 TRBV27 CASSGPKQDTQYF
NA TRBJ2-2 TRBV7-3 CASSLNTGELFF
TRBD1 TRBJ1-3 TRBV19 CASMGQGSGNTIYF
NA TRBJ2-1 TRBV27 CASSRTINEQFF
TRBD1 TRBJ2-7 TRBV27 CASSSNSRGLWTYEQYF
TRBD2 TRBJ2-3 TRBV6-5 CASSFAGGPDTQYF
NA TRBJ2-5 TRBV7-6 CASSQDRETQYF
TRBD1 TRBJ1-2 TRBV12-5 CASGPGRGQGLLVQNYGYTF
TRBD1 TRBJ2-7 TRBV10-3 CAISGGGGRETSYEQYF
NA TRBJ2-7 TRBV11-2 CASSTPWGGGAWNEQYF
TRBD2 TRBJ2-5 TRBV4-1 CASSPTGGAGETQYF
TRBD1 TRBJ1-2 TRBV28 CASSLYVGTGGGGYTF
TRBD1 TRBJ1-6 TRBV7-8 CASSSIPQGLGSPLHF
TRBD1 TRBJ2-1 TRBV7-9 CASSPRTGSSYNEQFF
NA TRBJ1-3 TRBV6-5 CASSSSGRRDTIYF
NA TRBJ2-1 TRBV4-1 CASSQDGRPNEQFF
NA TRBJ1-5 TRBV10-3 CAISAQGIGQPQHF
NA TRBJ1-2 TRBV13 CASSSQSRDGYTF
NA TRBJ2-3 TRBV19 CASSIGGSYTDTQYF
NA TRBJ2-7 TRBV5-4 CASSPGHHYEQYF
NA TRBJ2-7 TRBV4-1 CASSQEAGWYEQYF
TRBD2 TRBJ2-1 TRBV6-1 CASSGGTLAGYYGDEQFF
TRBD1 TRBJ2-2 TRBV6-6 CASRKDRGENTGELFF
TRBD2 TRBJ2-3 TRBV4-1 CASSQPTSGRNTQYF
TRBD2 TRBJ2-5 TRBV4-1 CASSQRGAGGQETQYF
TRBD2 TRBJ2-7 TRBV4-1 CASSLRSGRLDEQYF
TRBD1 TRBJ2-7 TRBV27 CASSLSGTGYEQYF
NA TRBJ2-5 TRBV7-8 CASSFIVRRTRETQYF
TRBD2 TRBJ2-1 TRBV5-1 CASSYGLAGFYNEQFF
NA TRBJ2-7 TRBV12-5 CASGLQGWEQYF
NA TRBJ1-1 TRBV7-6 CASSLATAAEAFF
TRBD2 TRBJ2-1 TRBV5-4 CASSLGSGIDNEQFF
NA TRBJ1-5 TRBV28 CASSAAGTLPLWVPQHF
NA TRBJ2-7 TRBV2 CASSETGYEQYF
TRBD1 TRBJ2-1 TRBV6-6 CASSYSVGGEDNEQFF
TRBD2 TRBJ2-5 TRBV2 CASSRTSGAGETQYF
TRBD2 TRBJ2-7 TRBV6-1 CASSEPTSGSYEQYF
NA TRBJ1-5 TRBV7-6 CASSLGTPRSNQPQHF
NA TRBJ2-5 TRBV2 CASSVDSLGTQYF
NA TRBJ2-7 TRBV7-2 CASSLLSRDSLPYEQYF
TRBD1 TRBJ1-2 TRBV5-8 CASSRPTGGRRGYTF
TRBD2 TRBJ2-7 TRBV30 CAWRGGYEQYF
NA TRBJ2-1 TRBV28 CASSTPAEDNEQFF